The 13 T cell receptor beta chains reported below all come from one sample, sequenced in a study of cytomegalovirus exposure and HLA in healthy donors. The PCR made use of 60 Vbeta and 13 Jbeta primers. Sequencing used immunoSEQ multiplex PCR; TCRdb keeps in-frame clones, though not all of them. The sample shows around 130,000 clones, around 71% of them seen only once. Sequenced: PBMCs. The receptor source for this set is a woman aged 55-70 years in good health and CMV-seropositive.

V gene TRBV7-9 combines with J gene TRBJ1-2; D unclear. This CDR3 is built from 15 residues. V shed 1 base and J shed 4 bases, with 13 bases lying between them. From germline, CDR1 is SEHNR and CDR2 FQNEAQ (reference sequence). CDR3 region: CASSLGEVGGYGYTF. CDR3 DNA sequence: TGTGCCAGCAGCTTAGGAGAAGTTGGAGGCTATGGCTACACCTTC.

The chain couples TRBV11-3 to TRBJ2-2; 7 nucleotides match TRBD1. The CDR3 has 15 amino acids. CDR1 and CDR2 (germline): SGHNT, YENEEA. With V trimmed by 6 bases and J by 5 bases, 9 bases remained unmatched. CDR3: CASSRGQVSTGELFF. CDR3 coding DNA: TGTGCCAGCAGTCGAGGACAGGTCTCAACCGGGGAGCTGTTTTTT.

This clone was picked up a small number of times. This chain uses TRBV6-5 with TRBJ1-4, with TRBD1 matching over 7 bases. Looked up from germline, CDR1 is MNHEY and CDR2 is SVGAGI. The CDR3 totals 14 residues. V trimming: 7 bases; J trimming: 5 bases; junction bases outside the gene matches: 7. CDR3 sequence reads: CASKQPGQNEKLFF. Written as DNA, the CDR3 is TGTGCCAGCAAACAGCCGGGACAGAATGAAAAACTGTTTTTT.

This chain links TRBV10-2 with TRBJ2-1; 9 positions agree with TRBD1. Germline lookup yields CDR1 WSHSY and CDR2 SAAADI. The CDR3 contains 14 residues. The trim removed 6 bases at V and 7 bases at J, leaving 7 bases unmatched. The CDR3 loop reads CASRRGTGLNEQFF. The CDR3 nucleotides are TGCGCCAGCAGGAGGGGGACAGGGTTGAATGAGCAGTTCTTC.

J is TRBJ1-2 and V is TRBV5-6, with unresolved D. The CDR3 has 13 residues. Germline CDR1 reads SGHDT; CDR2 reads YYEEEE. The ends were cut back, 3 bases at V and 6 bases at J, with 12 bases in the middle. CDR3 bases: TGTGCCAGCAGCTGGGCCCCCACCGATGGCTACACCTTC. This gives the protein CASSWAPTDGYTF.

The chain combines TRBV29-1 with TRBJ1-4; 8 bases agree with TRBD1. There are 13 residues in the CDR3. Losses at the gene ends were 4 bases for V and 7 bases for J; bases not matched to a gene: 5. Germline CDR1 is SQVTM and CDR2 is ANQGSEA. The CDR3 sequence is CSVVGTGLEKLFF. The DNA for the CDR3 is TGCAGCGTTGTTGGGACAGGCCTTGAAAAACTGTTTTTT.

V gene TRBV27 combines with J gene TRBJ1-5; D is undetermined. Germline CDR1 and CDR2: MNHEY and SMNVEV (reference sequence). V was shortened by 4 bases and J by 4 bases, with 8 bases between the two germline ends. The CDR3 is made up of 13 amino acids. CDR3 loop: CASSSVPNQPQHF. CDR3 DNA sequence: TGTGCCAGCAGTTCCGTCCCTAATCAGCCCCAGCATTTT.

This clone appeared once. A read error may account for a junction end that differs from germline. The chain couples TRBV7-9 to TRBJ1-6; D remains ambiguous. Germline V gives CDR1 SEHNR, CDR2 FQNEAQ (reference sequence). The CDR3 sequence is 15 residues long. The CDR3 loop reads CSSSSREWGNSPLHF. CDR3 DNA sequence: TGTTCCAGCAGCTCCCGGGAGTGGGGTAATTCACCCCTCCACTTT.

V is TRBV5-6 and J is TRBJ1-5; 7 bases align to TRBD1. The germline V gene has CDR1 SGHDT and CDR2 YYEEEE. CDR3 length: 14 residues. The trim removed 4 bases at V and 7 bases at J, leaving 8 bases unmatched. The CDR3 DNA reads TGTGCCAGCAGCCCCGACAGGGTATCCCAGCCCCAGCATTTT. This codes for CASSPDRVSQPQHF. The whole variable domain, remainder taken from reference TRBV5-6 and TRBJ1-5, is DAGVTQSPTHLIKTRGQQVTLRCSPKSGHDTVSWYQQALGQGPQFIFQYYEEEERQRGNFPDRFSGHQFPNYSSELNVNALLLGDSALYLCASSPDRVSQPQHFGDGTRLSIL.

The V call is TRBV18, the J call TRBJ2-7, with 7 bases fitting TRBD1. J was trimmed by 2 bases and V by 2 bases; bases with no gene match: 9. The CDR3 totals 16 residues. Germline V gene lookup returns CDR1 KGHSH and CDR2 LQKENI. The chain's CDR3 is CASSPLSRQGPYEQYF. The CDR3 coding sequence is TGTGCCAGCTCACCATTGAGCCGACAGGGCCCCTACGAGCAGTACTTC.

The chain has TRBV27 and TRBJ1-5, with 9 bases identical to TRBD1. V was pared by 5 bases and J by 1 base, with 0 bases of the junction left unmatched. This CDR3 comprises 14 residues. The germline CDR1 and CDR2 sequences are MNHEY and SMNVEV (reference sequence). Here the CDR3 reads CASSGQGSNQPQHF. As DNA, the CDR3 is TGTGCCAGCAGTGGACAGGGGAGCAATCAGCCCCAGCATTTT.

The V and J genes are TRBV6-1 and TRBJ1-2; 9 nucleotides line up with TRBD1. Looked up from germline, CDR1 is MNHNS and CDR2 is SASEGT. This CDR3 has 14 residues. V lost 4 bases to trimming and J lost 5 bases; unmatched junction nucleotides: 5. CDR3 in amino acids: CASSGGQGGYGYTF. The CDR3 DNA follows: TGTGCCAGCAGTGGGGGACAGGGAGGGTATGGCTACACCTTC.

A word on this clone: One junction end disagrees with the germline gene, perhaps due to a read error. This chain connects TRBV13 to TRBJ1-2; unclear D gene. The CDR3 contains 14 residues. Germline lookup yields CDR1 PRHDT and CDR2 FYEKMQ (reference sequence). The CDR3 DNA sequence: TGTGACAGCAGCTTAGAAGCGGGGAGCCATGGCTACACCTTC. Its translation: CDSSLEAGSHGYTF.